Shown below are 20 T cell receptor beta chains from a single sample sequenced in a study of blood T cell repertoires in COVID-19. The protocol was immunoSEQ multiplex PCR, while the TCRdb copy is restricted to in-frame clones and leaves out a portion. There are about 190,000 clones in the sample; 84% occur only once, and about 3.2% lies in the top ten. The sample taken for sequencing was PBMCs or T cells enriched from blood (not recorded which). All receptors come from a woman aged 30 to 39 who had been exposed to COVID-19.

The chain uses TRBV18 and TRBJ2-1, with TRBD2 identical over 11 bases. Germline CDR1 and CDR2: KGHSH and LQKENI. The J segment lost 7 bases and the V segment lost 3 bases, leaving 11 bases of the junction unmatched. The CDR3 covers 17 residues. In nucleotides, the CDR3 is TGTGCCAGCTCACCGTCGGTGGGTAGCGGGGGGGCGAATGAGCAGTTCTTC. This codes for CASSPSVGSGGANEQFF.

The chain uses TRBV9 and TRBJ2-3; TRBD1 matches 7 bases. The CDR3 runs 15 residues. V gave up 0 bases and J gave up 1 base; unmatched junction bases: 2. The germline CDR1 and CDR2 sequences are SGDLS and YYNGEE. The CDR3 bases are TGTGCCAGCAGCGTAGCCACAGGGGGCACAGATACGCAGTATTTT. It translates to CASSVATGGTDTQYF.

The rearrangement links TRBV7-9 to TRBJ1-5, with 12 bases aligning to TRBD1. The J segment lost 9 bases and the V segment lost 3 bases, leaving 12 bases of the junction unmatched. The CDR3 is 17 residues long. Germline values: CDR1 SEHNR, CDR2 FQNEAQ (reference sequence). The CDR3 nucleotides are TGTGCCAGCAGCTTGGGATCGGGACAGGGGGCCCTCTGGCCCCAGCATTTT. It yields the protein CASSLGSGQGALWPQHF.

The CDR3 bases are TGTGCCAGCAGCTACGGGACAGCCTTCCAGGCATCCTATAATTCACCCCTCCACTTT. Protein sequence: CASSYGTAFQASYNSPLHF. This chain joins TRBV5-5 and TRBJ1-6, with TRBD1 identical over 7 bases. Germline CDR1 and CDR2: SGHKS and YYEKEE (reference sequence). CDR3 length: 19 residues. The V gene end was trimmed by 3 bases and the J gene end by 1 base; junction bases not matched to a gene: 13.

This clone was detected only a few times. The chain links TRBV7-2 to TRBJ1-5, with 7 bases that match TRBD1. The length of the CDR3 is 15 residues. V gave up 5 bases and J gave up 2 bases; unmatched junction bases: 6. Germline V gene data show CDR1 as SGHTA and CDR2 as FQGNSA. The CDR3 coding sequence is TGTGCCAGCAGCATGAGGACAGGCCGCAATCAGCCCCAGCATTTT. It codes for CASSMRTGRNQPQHF.

The rearrangement joins TRBV10-2 to TRBJ1-1, with 7 bases aligning to TRBD1. The CDR3 is 12 residues long. In germline, CDR1 is WSHSY, CDR2 SAAADI. Trimming cost V 6 bases and J 7 bases; bases outside gene matches: 5. CDR3 amino acids: CASRTGFGEAFF. CDR3 nucleotide sequence: TGCGCCAGCAGGACAGGGTTCGGTGAAGCTTTCTTT.

The gene calls are TRBV19 and TRBJ1-4; a possible D gene is TRBD1 (5 bases). The CDR3 is 13 amino acids. Germline CDR1 and CDR2: LNHDA and SQIVND (reference sequence). V was pared by 7 bases and J by 4 bases, with 10 bases between. DNA for the CDR3: TGTGCCAGTAAAACGGGGGATAATGAAAAACTGTTTTTT. It specifies CASKTGDNEKLFF.

This chain uses TRBV19 with TRBJ1-3, with no clear D. CDR1 LNHDA and CDR2 SQIVND come from the germline V gene (reference sequence). Trimming stripped 10 bases from V and 0 bases from J, with 13 bases between. This CDR3 contains 14 residues. The CDR3 coding sequence is TGTGCCAACACAACAGAATTCTCTGGAAACACCATATATTTT. As protein: CANTTEFSGNTIYF. The whole variable domain, filled in from reference TRBV19 and TRBJ1-3, reads DGGITQSPKYLFRKEGQNVTLSCEQNLNHDAMYWYRQDPGQGLRLIYYSQIVNDFQKGDIAEGYSVSREKKESFPLTVTSAQKNPTAFYLCANTTEFSGNTIYFGEGSWLTVV.

The chain recombines TRBV5-1 with TRBJ2-6, with D possibly TRBD1 on 5 matching bases. This CDR3 comprises 16 residues. Trimming cost V 2 bases and J 2 bases, with 11 bases left between them. Germline-derived CDR1 and CDR2 are SGHRS and YFSETQ. The CDR3 nucleotides are TGCGCCAGCAGCTTCCAGGGTAGAACTGGGGCCAACGTCCTGACTTTC. Protein sequence: CASSFQGRTGANVLTF.

The chain joins TRBV7-2 to TRBJ1-5; the D gene is possibly TRBD1 (6 bases). The V and J ends lost 1 base and 3 bases respectively, with 10 bases between them. In germline, CDR1 is SGHTA, CDR2 FQGNSA. There are 15 residues in the CDR3. The CDR3 spells CASSLDGQPNQPQHF. The CDR3 DNA is TGTGCCAGCAGCTTAGACGGACAGCCCAATCAGCCCCAGCATTTT.

This chain links TRBV5-6 with TRBJ1-2, with a tentative D call TRBD1 (6 bases). The CDR3 spans 17 residues. Trimming pared 0 bases from V and 4 bases from J, leaving 19 bases between. Germline CDR1 and CDR2: SGHDT and YYEEEE. The CDR3 is CASSLAGQSNFPYGYTF. CDR3 nucleotide sequence: TGTGCCAGCAGCTTGGCCGGACAGAGCAATTTTCCCTATGGCTACACCTTC.

V usage is TRBV9 and J usage is TRBJ2-1; 10 bases align to TRBD2. The CDR3 spans 16 residues. The V and J ends lost 0 bases and 9 bases, in that order; junction bases with no gene match: 9. Germline loops: CDR1 SGDLS, CDR2 YYNGEE. CDR3 loop: CASSVGSGGAITEQFF. The DNA for the CDR3 is TGTGCCAGCAGCGTAGGCAGCGGGGGGGCCATTACTGAGCAGTTCTTC. Based on the CDR3 plus reference TRBV9 and TRBJ2-1, the full variable domain is DSGVTQTPKHLITATGQRVTLRCSPRSGDLSVYWYQQSLDQGLQFLIQYYNGEERAKGNILERFSAQQFPDLHSELNLSSLELGDSALYFCASSVGSGGAITEQFFGPGTRLTVL.

The rearrangement uses TRBV12-3 or TRBV12-4 and TRBJ1-4; possibly TRBD1 for D (5 bases). The CDR3 has 13 amino acids. The V gene lost 0 bases and the J gene lost 10 bases, with 9 bases spanning the gap. The CDR3 DNA reads as TGTGCCAGCAGTTTAGCAGGGGCCAGAAAACTGTTTTTT. This codes for CASSLAGARKLFF.

The CDR3, as DNA: TGTGCCATCAGTCAGGACACTGAAGCTTTCTTT. It specifies CAISQDTEAFF. This chain joins TRBV10-3 and TRBJ1-1; unclear D gene. From germline, CDR1 is ENHRY and CDR2 SYGVKD. The CDR3 runs to 11 residues. Trimming took off 5 bases at V and 3 bases at J, with 4 bases between the two ends.

The V call is TRBV7-2, the J call TRBJ1-5, with D perhaps TRBD1 (5 bases). Trimming removed 2 bases at V and 7 bases at J, with 6 bases between. There are 12 residues in the CDR3. Germline values: CDR1 SGHTA, CDR2 FQGNSA. The CDR3 here is CASSLRGQPQHF. The CDR3, as DNA: TGTGCCAGCAGCTTAAGGGGCCAGCCCCAGCATTTT. The full variable domain, rest sourced from reference TRBV7-2 and TRBJ1-5, is GAGVSQSPSNKVTEKGKDVELRCDPISGHTALYWYRQSLGQGLEFLIYFQGNSAPDKSGLPSDRFSAERTGGSVSTLTIQRTQQEDSAVYLCASSLRGQPQHFGDGTRLSIL.

The rearrangement joins TRBV7-2 to TRBJ2-1; 7 bases map to TRBD1. The V gene end was trimmed by 6 bases and the J gene end by 5 bases; junction bases not matched to a gene: 13. Germline lookup yields CDR1 SGHTA and CDR2 FQGNSA. CDR3 length equals 16 residues. The CDR3 sequence is CASSPGVGRGNNEQFF. The CDR3 DNA sequence: TGTGCCAGCAGTCCCGGTGTGGGCAGGGGGAACAATGAGCAGTTCTTC.

This clone was observed many times. The chain couples TRBV9 to TRBJ1-1, with D tentatively TRBD1 (6 bases). V was pared by 6 bases and J by 2 bases, with 11 bases between. There are 13 residues in the CDR3. Germline V gives CDR1 SGDLS, CDR2 YYNGEE. CDR3 bases: TGTGCCAGCAAGTACAGGGAAAACACTGAAGCTTTCTTT. Its protein product is CASKYRENTEAFF.

This chain links TRBV11-2 with TRBJ1-6, with D possibly matching TRBD1 (5 bases). CDR3 size: 16 residues. Trimming pared 0 bases from V and 7 bases from J, leaving 13 bases between. The germline V gene encodes CDR1 SGHAT and CDR2 FQNNGV. The CDR3 here is CASSLESWGGNSPLHF. CDR3 nucleotides: TGTGCCAGCAGCTTAGAGTCTTGGGGGGGGAATTCACCCCTCCACTTT.

This clone was detected only a few times. The rearrangement links TRBV11-2 to TRBJ1-4; TRBD1 matches at 8 bases. This CDR3 is 17 amino acids long. V was pared by 3 bases and J by 8 bases, with 14 bases of the junction left unmatched. Germline V gene lookup returns CDR1 SGHAT and CDR2 FQNNGV. This CDR3 reads CASSFTGRQGAKEKLFF. Here the CDR3 DNA reads TGTGCCAGCAGCTTTACGGGGCGGCAGGGGGCGAAGGAAAAACTGTTTTTT.

The chain carries TRBV5-1 and TRBJ1-2, with D maybe TRBD1 (6 bases). CDR1 SGHRS and CDR2 YFSETQ come from the germline V gene. The CDR3 is 16 residues long. Trimming shortened V by 3 bases and J by 2 bases, and 17 bases separated the two germline ends. The CDR3 DNA follows: TGCGCCAGCAGCTCGGCAACAGGGATACGAAACTATGGCTACACCTTC. This sequence encodes CASSSATGIRNYGYTF.